Listed below are T cell receptor beta chains from one sample, sequenced in a study of T cell responses to AZD1222 COVID-19 vaccine. Measured with immunoSEQ multiplex PCR; TCRdb has only the in-frame clones, and not every one. The sample carries about 83,000 clones, 88% recorded once. Specimen: peripheral blood, collected on day 0 of MenACWY control vaccination. Receptors were obtained from an adult in good health. CDR3s include the opening cysteine and the closing phenylalanine or tryptophan. Each record gives: J gene, clone size, D gene, V gene, CDR3 DNA, CDR3 protein. A D gene is named only where the DNA matches it firmly. Not every row has a clone size; where given, it reads once, few, many or a size class.

>TRBJ1-3|.|TRBD1|TRBV28
TGTGCCAGCAGCGGGACAGGGGTCGGAAACACCATATATTTT
CASSGTGVGNTIYF
>TRBJ1-5|once|.|TRBV10-3
TGTGCCATCAGTGAGGAAGAAAATCAGCCCCAGCATTTT
CAISEEENQPQHF
>TRBJ2-7|.|.|TRBV28
TGTGCCAGCAGTTTGGTTCCCTATGACAGGTTCGCCCACGAGCAGTACTTC
CASSLVPYDRFAHEQYF
>TRBJ1-2|.|.|TRBV28
TGTGCCAGCAGTACCATTGACAGAGGATATGGCTACACCTTC
CASSTIDRGYGYTF
>TRBJ1-1|.|.|TRBV19
TGTGCCAGTAGTATTCAGGAGGGGATGAACACTGAAGCTTTCTTT
CASSIQEGMNTEAFF
>TRBJ1-1|.|.|TRBV2
TGTGCCAGCAGGCAGGATATGAACACTGAAGCTTTCTTT
CASRQDMNTEAFF
>TRBJ2-7|.|.|TRBV18
TGTGCCAGCTCACCTCTCGCAGGGGGGTCCTACGAGCAGTACTTC
CASSPLAGGSYEQYF
>TRBJ1-5|.|.|TRBV28
TGTGCCAGCAATCAGCCCCAGCATTTT
CASNQPQHF
>TRBJ2-2|.|TRBD2|TRBV9
TGTGCCAGCAGCGCGGGACTAGCGGGAGAAGGCACCGGGGAGCTGTTTTTT
CASSAGLAGEGTGELFF
>TRBJ1-5|.|.|TRBV5-5
TGTGCCAGCAGCGTCCCGGGACAAGGGCAGCCCCAGCATTTT
CASSVPGQGQPQHF
>TRBJ1-2|.|.|TRBV30
TGTGCCTGGAGCCATAGAGGCAGGAGCATCTACACCTTC
CAWSHRGRSIYTF
>TRBJ1-1|.|TRBD1|TRBV25-1
TGTGCCAGCAGTGTGACAGGGGGCGCCGGTGAAGCTTTCTTT
CASSVTGGAGEAFF
>TRBJ2-7|.|TRBD2|TRBV6-5
TGTGCCAGCAGGCGGACTAGCGGGAGTTACGAGCAGTACTTC
CASRRTSGSYEQYF
>TRBJ1-1|.|.|TRBV5-1
TGCGCCAGCAGCTTGGGGCATCTGAACACTGAAGCTTTCTTT
CASSLGHLNTEAFF
>TRBJ1-1|.|.|TRBV12-3/TRBV12-4
TGTGCCAGCAGTCCCCAGAACACTGAAGCTTTCTTT
CASSPQNTEAFF
>TRBJ1-2|.|.|TRBV7-9
TGTGCCAGCAGCTTAGTGGCGGGAAAAGGGGACTATGGCTACACCTTC
CASSLVAGKGDYGYTF
>TRBJ1-1|.|.|TRBV28
TGTGCCTCCGGGGCAGAGAACACTGAAGCTTTCTTT
CASGAENTEAFF
>TRBJ1-3|.|.|TRBV2
TGTGCCAGCAGTGGTACAAGCTCTGGAAACACCATATATTTT
CASSGTSSGNTIYF
>TRBJ2-2|few|.|TRBV5-4
TGTGCCAGCAGCCCACATACCGGCAGCCTCACCGGGGAGCTGTTTTTT
CASSPHTGSLTGELFF
>TRBJ1-3|.|TRBD1|TRBV30
TGTGCCTGGAGTGCAGGGGGCGCTGGAAACACCATATATTTT
CAWSAGGAGNTIYF
>TRBJ2-7|.|.|TRBV11-3
TGTGCCAGCAGCTTAGGGGGTTCCCACGAGCAGTACTTC
CASSLGGSHEQYF
>TRBJ2-7|.|.|TRBV24-1
TGTGCCACCAGTGACCTCCCTAACAGGGATCGACCCGGGGGCGACGAGCAGTACTTC
CATSDLPNRDRPGGDEQYF
>TRBJ1-1|.|.|TRBV28
TGTGCCAGCATCCTCTCGTCGGGGGGTCGGAACACTGAAGCTTTCTTT
CASILSSGGRNTEAFF
>TRBJ1-2|.|.|TRBV30
TGTGCCTGGCTAGATGGGGGACAACACTATGGCTACACCTTC
CAWLDGGQHYGYTF
>TRBJ1-1|.|.|TRBV7-9
TGTGCCAGCAGCTACAGGGCGAACACTGAAGCTTTCTTT
CASSYRANTEAFF
>TRBJ1-3|.|.|TRBV28
TGTGCCAGCAGTTTAGGTTGGAGGGGCTCAGGAAACACCATATATTTT
CASSLGWRGSGNTIYF
>TRBJ2-2|.|.|TRBV28
TGTGCCAGCACTTCTCGCCTCATGAACGCCGGGGAGCTGTTTTTT
CASTSRLMNAGELFF
>TRBJ1-5|.|.|TRBV28
TGTGCCAGCAGGTCGGGGTTGGAGAATCAGCCCCAGCATTTT
CASRSGLENQPQHF
>TRBJ2-7|.|.|TRBV6-5
TGTGCCAGCAGTTACTCGACCAGGTACGAGCAGTACTTC
CASSYSTRYEQYF
>TRBJ2-1|.|TRBD2|TRBV3-1/TRBV3-2
TGTGCCAGCAGTGTAAGCGGGGCAGAGCAGTTCTTC
CASSVSGAEQFF
>TRBJ2-7|.|TRBD2|TRBV7-9
TGTGCCAGCAGCTTCAAGCGGGAGGGCCCCCTGTCCGAGCAGTACTTC
CASSFKREGPLSEQYF
>TRBJ2-2|.|.|TRBV28
TGTGCCAGCAGGCGGGACAGTAACACCGGGGAGCTGTTTTTT
CASRRDSNTGELFF
>TRBJ1-1|.|.|TRBV7-2
TGTGCCAGCAGCTTAGTAGGGGGTTCGAACACTGAAGCTTTCTTT
CASSLVGGSNTEAFF
>TRBJ2-1|.|TRBD1|TRBV9
TGTGCCAACAGCAATAGGGGGCACCCAAACAATGAGCAGTTCTTC
CANSNRGHPNNEQFF
>TRBJ1-4|once|.|TRBV27
TGTGCCAGCAGTCCCTGGCAATGGCAGGGTTATGAAAAACTGTTTTTT
CASSPWQWQGYEKLFF
>TRBJ2-1|.|.|TRBV10-3
TGTGCCATCAGGAGGCAGGGCGATGGTGAGCAGTTCTTC
CAIRRQGDGEQFF
>TRBJ1-2|once|.|TRBV28
TGTGCCAGCAGTCCCACGGGCCTCAACTATGGCTACACCTTC
CASSPTGLNYGYTF
>TRBJ2-5|few|.|TRBV19
TGTGCCAGTAGTAACACCCCGGCGCGGGCCCAGTACTTC
CASSNTPARAQYF
>TRBJ2-1|.|.|TRBV20-1
TGCAGTGCTTCCAGGAGGGAGCAGTTCTTC
CSASRREQFF
>TRBJ1-2|.|.|TRBV19
TGTGCCAGTAGTGGCCGGTACGATGGCTACACCTTC
CASSGRYDGYTF
>TRBJ1-2|.|.|TRBV6-6
TGTGCCAGCACCCAGGATCCCCCCTATGGCTACACCTTC
CASTQDPPYGYTF
>TRBJ1-4|few|.|TRBV21-1
TGTGCCAGCAGCAAATATGCTGGCAACTTTCCAACTAATGAAAAACTGTTTTTT
CASSKYAGNFPTNEKLFF
>TRBJ2-2|.|.|TRBV4-3
TGCGCCAGCAGCCGCGTACTAGTAGGGATCGGGGAGCTGTTTTTT
CASSRVLVGIGELFF
>TRBJ2-3|.|TRBD1|TRBV10-1
TGCGCCAGCAGCCCCAGGGGTTCCAGGGGGTCTACGCAGTATTTT
CASSPRGSRGSTQYF
>TRBJ1-2|.|.|TRBV24-1
TGTGCCACCAGTGACACCGTGGGACAAAACTATGGCTACACCTTC
CATSDTVGQNYGYTF
>TRBJ1-5|few|.|TRBV10-2
TGCGCCAGCAGTGAGTCTAGGGGAGATCAGCCCCAGCATTTT
CASSESRGDQPQHF
>TRBJ1-1|.|.|TRBV7-9
TGTGCCAGCAGCTTAGTGGCTGGGACTGAAGCTTTCTTT
CASSLVAGTEAFF
>TRBJ2-1|.|.|TRBV7-9
TGTGCCAGCAGCTCCACTTTCGTCGACAATGAGCAGTTCTTC
CASSSTFVDNEQFF
>TRBJ2-5|.|.|TRBV9
TGTGCCAGCAGTCTTACCTTGAGTTCGGAGACCCAGTACTTC
CASSLTLSSETQYF
>TRBJ2-5|.|TRBD1|TRBV6-5
TGTGCCAGCAGCCAACGGGACAGGGACACGGAGACCCAGTACTTC
CASSQRDRDTETQYF
>TRBJ1-6|.|TRBD1|TRBV6-5
TGTGCCAGCGGGGGGGGACAGGGGGCTTCACCCCTCCACTTT
CASGGGQGASPLHF
>TRBJ1-2|.|.|TRBV10-3
TGTGCCATCTTTGCGAGTCTAAACTATGGCTACACCTTC
CAIFASLNYGYTF